A single sample is the source of the 29 T cell receptor beta chains below, sequenced in a study of shared clonotypes between healthy human individuals. Some clones are missing from TCRdb's copy, which holds only in-frame ones; the method was immunoSEQ multiplex PCR. The table includes roughly 890,000 clones, more than 85% detected once. Only CD45RO-negative cells positively selected for CCR7 counted as naive CD8 cells, so terminally differentiated effector memory CD45RA+ cells were excluded. Sequencing was carried out using naive CD8+ T cells sorted from blood. Every receptor here comes from a man between 25 and 39 years old in good health.

V gene TRBV4-2 combines with J gene TRBJ2-1; D possibly matches TRBD1 or TRBD2 (5 bases each). In germline, CDR1 is LGHNA, CDR2 YNFKEQ. Trimming stripped 2 bases from V and 8 bases from J, with 19 bases between. This CDR3 has 16 residues. Written as DNA, the CDR3 is TGTGCCAGCAGCCAAAGTCACGCCAGCAGGGACGATGAGCAGTTCTTC. This gives the protein CASSQSHASRDDEQFF.

The chain links TRBV7-4 to TRBJ2-1, with D maybe TRBD2 (6 bases). Germline V gene data show CDR1 as SGHVT and CDR2 as SQSDAQ. V lost 5 bases and J 8 bases, leaving 16 bases between the germline ends. CDR3 length: 14 residues. The CDR3 loop reads CASSGLSALYEQFF. The DNA of the CDR3 is TGTGCCAGCAGCGGACTAAGCGCCTTGTATGAGCAGTTCTTC.

This clone came up once. This chain connects TRBV5-1 to TRBJ2-2; 7 nucleotides agree with TRBD2. V gave up 1 base and J gave up 3 bases; unmatched junction bases: 0. Germline loops: CDR1 SGHRS, CDR2 YFSETQ. The CDR3 runs to 14 residues. CDR3 sequence (DNA): TGCGCCAGCAGCTTGCGGGAGGACACCGGGGAGCTGTTTTTT. It encodes CASSLREDTGELFF.

The genes are TRBV6-5 and TRBJ2-3; D not resolved. The CDR3 is made up of 15 amino acids. Deletions cut 6 bases from V and 1 base from J, with 14 bases between. Germline assignment: CDR1 MNHEY and CDR2 SVGAGI. The DNA of the CDR3 is TGTGCCAGCAGCGAAACTTCGCTCCGCACAGATACGCAGTATTTT. Translating gives CASSETSLRTDTQYF.

The chain carries TRBV27 and TRBJ2-7; 8 bases are shared with TRBD2. Germline V gene lookup returns CDR1 MNHEY and CDR2 SMNVEV (reference sequence). J lost 0 bases, V lost 6 bases, and 7 bases had no gene match. The CDR3 runs 15 residues. This chain's CDR3 is CASSLSGIGSYEQYF. For the CDR3, the DNA is TGTGCCAGCAGCCTTAGCGGGATCGGCTCCTACGAGCAGTACTTC.

The chain combines TRBV6-5 with TRBJ2-6; unclear D gene. V was cut by 2 bases and J by 1 base, with 6 bases left in between. The CDR3 is made up of 15 amino acids. Per germline, CDR1 MNHEY and CDR2 SVGAGI. DNA for the CDR3: TGTGCCAGCAGTTACAGGGAATCTGGGGCCAACGTCCTGACTTTC. This encodes CASSYRESGANVLTF.

V and J are TRBV9 and TRBJ2-7; TRBD1 or TRBD2 may be the D gene (5 bases each). The V and J ends lost 4 bases and 2 bases respectively, with 13 bases between them. The CDR3 loop spans 14 amino acids. CDR1 and CDR2 from the germline V gene are SGDLS and YYNGEE. CDR3: CASSPWTGPYEQYF. CDR3 DNA sequence: TGTGCCAGCAGCCCTTGGACGGGACCCTACGAGCAGTACTTC.

V is TRBV11-3 and J is TRBJ2-7, with a tentative D call TRBD1 (5 bases). The CDR3 contains 15 residues. CDR1 SGHNT and CDR2 YENEEA come from the germline V gene. The ends were cut back, 2 bases at V and 4 bases at J, with 15 bases in the middle. The CDR3 DNA reads TGTGCCAGCAGCTTACGTGGGGCGAAAAATTACGAGCAGTACTTC. Amino acid sequence: CASSLRGAKNYEQYF.

The rearrangement joins TRBV28 to TRBJ2-3; 9 nucleotides match TRBD2. V shed 4 bases, J shed 0 bases, and the junction held 17 bases outside the gene matches. Germline CDR1 MDHEN, CDR2 SYDVKM. The CDR3 spans 20 residues. CDR3 sequence reads: CASSYYLASGIGSSTDTQYF. The CDR3 DNA is TGTGCCAGCAGTTATTATTTGGCTAGCGGGATTGGGTCGAGCACAGATACGCAGTATTTT.

V usage is TRBV10-3 and J usage is TRBJ2-7; TRBD2 matches at 11 bases. The CDR3 runs 15 residues. Germline CDR1 is ENHRY and CDR2 is SYGVKD. V lost 11 bases and J lost 4; bases outside the gene matches: 13. Written as DNA, the CDR3 is TGTGCCGCCTCCCCGCGGGGACTAGCGGAGTACGAGCAGTACTTC. It translates to CAASPRGLAEYEQYF.

The J gene is TRBJ1-1, the V gene TRBV29-1, with D perhaps TRBD1 (5 bases). The CDR3 runs to 14 residues. Germline V gene lookup returns CDR1 SQVTM and CDR2 ANQGSEA. Between the trimmed V and J ends, which lost 4 bases and 1 base, there was a span of 13 bases. CDR3 region: CSVVRGAGNTEAFF. The CDR3, as DNA: TGCAGCGTTGTTAGGGGCGCGGGGAACACTGAAGCTTTCTTT.

Concerning this clone itself: The identical CDR3 is also encoded by other nucleotide sequences in the sample. The chain recombines TRBV27 with TRBJ2-1; a weak D match, TRBD2 (5 bases). This CDR3 is 11 amino acids long. Trimming removed 6 bases from V and 9 bases from J, with 9 bases in between. Germline CDR1 is MNHEY and CDR2 is SMNVEV (reference sequence). CDR3 nucleotides: TGTGCCAGCAGCGACGGAGGTGAGCAGTTCTTC. It encodes CASSDGGEQFF.

The rearrangement uses TRBV7-6 and TRBJ1-3, with D uncertain. V gave up 5 bases and J gave up 4 bases, with 12 bases separating them. Germline CDR1 is SGHVS and CDR2 is FNYEAQ. The length of the CDR3 is 14 residues. The CDR3 is CASSAQGSGNTIYF. The CDR3 region has the DNA TGTGCCAGCAGCGCCCAAGGGTCGGGAAACACCATATATTTT.

The CDR3 DNA sequence: TGCAGTGCTAGAACCGGAGGGGTACAGTATTTT. Amino acids: CSARTGGVQYF. This chain joins TRBV20-1 and TRBJ2-3; perhaps TRBD2 as D (6 bases). Germline loops: CDR1 DFQATT, CDR2 SNEGSKA (reference sequence). The CDR3 spans 11 residues. V was shortened by 2 bases and J by 12 bases, with 12 bases between the two germline ends.

This sequence joins TRBV6-1 and TRBJ2-1; D ambiguous. Germline CDR1 is MNHNS and CDR2 is SASEGT. Trimming shortened V by 10 bases and J by 0 bases, and 7 bases separated the two germline ends. CDR3 size: 12 residues. The CDR3 nucleotides are TGTGCCACCTTGAGCTCCTACAATGAGCAGTTCTTC. Protein product: CATLSSYNEQFF.

V usage is TRBV28 and J usage is TRBJ2-3; 11 bases agree with TRBD2. CDR3 length: 16 residues. Germline loops: CDR1 MDHEN, CDR2 SYDVKM. With 5 bases clipped from V and 2 bases from J, the junction kept 6 bases outside the gene matches. CDR3 bases: TGTGCCAGCAGTCCGCCACTAGCGGGAGCCACAGATACGCAGTATTTT. It codes for CASSPPLAGATDTQYF.

The sample holds one count of this clone. The V and J genes are TRBV2 and TRBJ2-3; 9 bases line up with TRBD2. The CDR3 is 15 amino acids. V trimming: 4 bases; J trimming: 3 bases; junction bases outside the gene matches: 5. Germline CDR1 is SNHLY and CDR2 is FYNNEI. DNA for the CDR3: TGTGCCAGCAGTGTACTTGCGGGAGGGACAGATACGCAGTATTTT. Its protein is CASSVLAGGTDTQYF.

This chain connects TRBV5-4 to TRBJ1-4; TRBD1 matches 10 bases. The CDR3 is 17 residues long. Germline assignment: CDR1 SGHNT and CDR2 YYREEE (reference sequence). J lost 8 bases, V lost 3 bases, and 13 bases had no gene match. The DNA for the CDR3 is TGTGCCAGCAGCTCATCCGGGACAGGGGAGGTTCCAGAAAAACTGTTTTTT. It encodes CASSSSGTGEVPEKLFF.

This rearrangement joins TRBV2 to TRBJ2-1, with 10 bases fitting TRBD1. The length of the CDR3 is 15 residues. The ends lost 6 bases at V and 4 bases at J; junction bases unmatched: 6. CDR1 is SNHLY and CDR2 is FYNNEI in the germline V gene. DNA of the CDR3: TGTGCCAGCAGATCCGGGACAGGGGTATACAATGAGCAGTTCTTC. Protein sequence: CASRSGTGVYNEQFF.

The chain uses TRBV7-6 and TRBJ2-5; TRBD1 might be the D (5 bases). V lost 2 bases and J 3 bases, leaving 16 bases between the germline ends. CDR3 length: 16 residues. Germline values: CDR1 SGHVS, CDR2 FNYEAQ. CDR3 region: CASSLLTLGEEETQYF. DNA of the CDR3: TGTGCCAGCAGCTTATTAACCCTAGGGGAAGAAGAGACCCAGTACTTC.

The V gene is TRBV7-9, the J gene TRBJ2-7; D gene ambiguous. Trimming pared 3 bases from V and 4 bases from J, leaving 7 bases between. This CDR3 is 12 amino acids long. Per the germline V gene, CDR1 is SEHNR and CDR2 is FQNEAQ (reference sequence). This CDR3 reads CASSFDFYEQYF. In nucleotides, the CDR3 is TGTGCCAGCAGCTTCGACTTTTACGAGCAGTACTTC.

V gene TRBV28 combines with J gene TRBJ2-3, with 9 bases lining up with TRBD2. Germline lookup yields CDR1 MDHEN and CDR2 SYDVKM. V gave up 0 bases and J gave up 2 bases; unmatched junction bases: 3. The CDR3 covers 16 residues. The DNA of the CDR3 is TGTGCCAGCAGTTTATGGCTAGCGGGACCCACAGATACGCAGTATTTT. Encoded protein: CASSLWLAGPTDTQYF.

The chain carries TRBV29-1 and TRBJ1-1; D uncertain. Germline loops: CDR1 SQVTM, CDR2 ANQGSEA. There are 8 residues in the CDR3. The CDR3 nucleotides are TGCAGATACCGCAGAGCTTTCTTT. Residues: CRYRRAFF.

This clone was observed once. The chain uses TRBV7-5 and TRBJ2-7; the table's D call of TRBD2 was not tested on the DNA. TRBV7-5 is a listed pseudogene. The CDR3 runs 15 residues. The CDR3 spells CVRSLLGSGRIEQYF. The CDR3 DNA reads TGTGTCAGAAGCCTGCTAGGGAGCGGGAGGATCGAGCAGTACTTC.

V and J are TRBV13 and TRBJ2-1; maybe TRBD1 (5 bases). This CDR3 has 14 amino acids. Trimming cost V 3 bases and J 1 base, with 7 bases left between them. Germline CDR1 and CDR2: PRHDT and FYEKMQ (reference sequence). The CDR3 DNA follows: TGTGCCAGCAGCTTCCAGGGTTCCTACAATGAGCAGTTCTTC. It is translated as CASSFQGSYNEQFF.

The V gene is TRBV2, the J gene TRBJ2-5; D gene uncertain. The CDR3 is 16 residues long. Germline CDR1 SNHLY, CDR2 FYNNEI. V lost 3 bases and J lost 10, with 24 bases in between. The CDR3 here is CASSDRATPPRMVQYF. CDR3 coding DNA: TGTGCCAGCAGTGATCGGGCCACTCCCCCCCGGATGGTCCAGTACTTC.

This clone was seen more than once but under ten times. V gene TRBV9 combines with J gene TRBJ2-7; 8 positions match TRBD1. V lost 3 bases, J lost 1 base, and 3 bases stayed unmatched. Germline loops: CDR1 SGDLS, CDR2 YYNGEE. This CDR3 is 14 amino acids long. In DNA, the CDR3 is TGTGCCAGCAGCGGGACAGGGATATCCTACGAGCAGTACTTC. This gives the protein CASSGTGISYEQYF.

The rearrangement links TRBV28 to TRBJ2-6; D perhaps matches TRBD2 (6 bases). Between the trimmed V and J ends, which lost 3 bases and 2 bases, there was a span of 11 bases. Germline V gives CDR1 MDHEN, CDR2 SYDVKM. This CDR3 has 16 amino acids. The CDR3 loop is CASSFGGTAGANVLTF. Written as DNA, the CDR3 is TGTGCCAGCAGTTTTGGCGGGACTGCTGGGGCCAACGTCCTGACTTTC.

The genes are TRBV6-5 and TRBJ1-2; D may be TRBD1 (6 bases). Germline CDR1 MNHEY, CDR2 SVGAGI. The CDR3 runs to 16 residues. Trimming left V 2 bases short and J 5 bases short, with 18 bases between. The CDR3 region is CASSYRDRGQGYGYTF. The DNA for the CDR3 is TGTGCCAGCAGTTACCGCGACCGGGGGCAGGGGTATGGCTACACCTTC.